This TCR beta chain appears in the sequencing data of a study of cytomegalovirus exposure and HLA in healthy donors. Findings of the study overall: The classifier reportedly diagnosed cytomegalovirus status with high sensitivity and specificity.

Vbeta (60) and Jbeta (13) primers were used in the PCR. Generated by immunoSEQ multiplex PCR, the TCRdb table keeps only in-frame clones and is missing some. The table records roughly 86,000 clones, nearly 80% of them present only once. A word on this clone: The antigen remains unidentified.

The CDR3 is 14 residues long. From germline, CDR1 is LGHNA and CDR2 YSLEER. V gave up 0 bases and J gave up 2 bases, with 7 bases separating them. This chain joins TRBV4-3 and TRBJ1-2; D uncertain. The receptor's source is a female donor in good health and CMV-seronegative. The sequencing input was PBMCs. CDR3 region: CASSQEGSNYGYTF. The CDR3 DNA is TGCGCCAGCAGCCAAGAGGGCAGCAACTATGGCTACACCTTC.